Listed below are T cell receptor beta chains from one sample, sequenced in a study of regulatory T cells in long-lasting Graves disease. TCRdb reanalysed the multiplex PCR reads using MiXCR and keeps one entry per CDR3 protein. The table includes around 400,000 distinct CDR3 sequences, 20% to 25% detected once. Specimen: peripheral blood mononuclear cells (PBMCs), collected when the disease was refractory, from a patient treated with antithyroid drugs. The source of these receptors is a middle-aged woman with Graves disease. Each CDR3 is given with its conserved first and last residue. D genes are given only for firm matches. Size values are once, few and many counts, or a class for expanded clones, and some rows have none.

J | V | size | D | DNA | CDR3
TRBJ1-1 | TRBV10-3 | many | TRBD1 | TGTGCCGCACATCAGGGGGTGAACACTGAAGCTTTCTTT | CAAHQGVNTEAFF
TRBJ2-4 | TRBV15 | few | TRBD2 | TGTGCCACCAGCAGAGGCGTCCCGGGAGGGGGTAAGGACATTCAGTACTTC | CATSRGVPGGGKDIQYF
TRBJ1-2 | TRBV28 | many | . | TGTGCCAGCAGCCTACGTATTTTTTATGGCTACACCTTC | CASSLRIFYGYTF
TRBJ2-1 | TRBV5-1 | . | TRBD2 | TGCGCCAGCAGCTTCCGGCGGGGGTGGGATGAGCAGTTCTTC | CASSFRRGWDEQFF
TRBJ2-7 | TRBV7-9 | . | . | TGTGCCAGCAGCCCTCGAGCGGCAACCTACGAGCAGTACTTC | CASSPRAATYEQYF
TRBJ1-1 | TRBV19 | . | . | TGTGCCAGCATTGACGGATTGAACACTGAAGCTTTCTTT | CASIDGLNTEAFF
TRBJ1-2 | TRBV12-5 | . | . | TGTGCTAGTGGTTTTTCAGGGGCGAACTATGGCTACACCTTC | CASGFSGANYGYTF
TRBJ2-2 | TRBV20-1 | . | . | TGCAGTGCCCCGAACTCAGGGGCTCGCACCGGGGAGCTGTTTTTT | CSAPNSGARTGELFF
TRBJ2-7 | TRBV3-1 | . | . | TGTGCCAGCAGCCATGGCCCGGAGGGTCTCTACGAGCAGTACTTC | CASSHGPEGLYEQYF
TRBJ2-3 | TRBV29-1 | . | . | TGCAGCGTTGACATAGGCGGGACAAGTGATACGCAGTATTTT | CSVDIGGTSDTQYF
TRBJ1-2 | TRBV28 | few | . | TGTGCCAGCAGTCGGACGGTAGCTAACTATGGCTACACCTTC | CASSRTVANYGYTF